This section outlines one T cell receptor beta chain sequence together with its context. Under the authors' procedure: Amplification of reference gene primers provided the estimated nucleated cell counts. Clones were read by immunoSEQ multiplex PCR, and TCRdb kept only the in-frame ones, dropping some. The V and J calls and the clone size are those of that table, but D and trimming were determined from the DNA. The table shows approximately 300,000 clones, with 80% to 90% occurring only once. Trimming cost V 1 base and J 4 bases, with 11 bases left between them. This CDR3 has 14 residues. Per the germline V gene, CDR1 is SGHDT and CDR2 is YYEEEE. This sample is drawn from a study of blood T cell repertoires in COVID-19.

This TCR derives from a young man who had recovered from COVID-19. The specimen was peripheral blood. The chain couples TRBV5-6 to TRBJ1-2; maybe TRBD1 (5 bases). The DNA for the CDR3 is TGTGCCAGCAGCTTGAAAGGGGTCAGCTATGGCTACACCTTC. Translated, it gives CASSLKGVSYGYTF.